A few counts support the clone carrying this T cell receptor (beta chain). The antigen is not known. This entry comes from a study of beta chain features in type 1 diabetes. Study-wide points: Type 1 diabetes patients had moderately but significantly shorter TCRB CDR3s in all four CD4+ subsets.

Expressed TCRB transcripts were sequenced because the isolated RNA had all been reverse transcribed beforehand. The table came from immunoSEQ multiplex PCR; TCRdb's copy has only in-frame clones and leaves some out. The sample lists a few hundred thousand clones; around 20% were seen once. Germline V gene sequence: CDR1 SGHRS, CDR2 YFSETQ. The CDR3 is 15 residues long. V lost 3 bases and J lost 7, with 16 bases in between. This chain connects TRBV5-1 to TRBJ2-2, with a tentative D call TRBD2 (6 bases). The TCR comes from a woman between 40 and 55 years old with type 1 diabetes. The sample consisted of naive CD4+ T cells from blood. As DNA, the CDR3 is TGCGCCAGCAGCTACGGGAGTCCGGGCAGCGGGGAGCTGTTTTTT. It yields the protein CASSYGSPGSGELFF.